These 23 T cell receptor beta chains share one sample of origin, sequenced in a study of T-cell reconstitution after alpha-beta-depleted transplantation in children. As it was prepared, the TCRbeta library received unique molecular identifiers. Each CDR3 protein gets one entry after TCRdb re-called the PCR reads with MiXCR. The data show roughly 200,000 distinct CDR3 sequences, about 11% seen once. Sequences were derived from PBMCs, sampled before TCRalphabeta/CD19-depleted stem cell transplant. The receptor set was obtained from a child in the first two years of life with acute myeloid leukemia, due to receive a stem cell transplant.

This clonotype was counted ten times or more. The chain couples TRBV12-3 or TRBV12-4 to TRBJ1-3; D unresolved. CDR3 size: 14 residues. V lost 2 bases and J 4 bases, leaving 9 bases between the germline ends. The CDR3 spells CASSLRPKGNTIYF. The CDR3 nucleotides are TGTGCCAGCAGTTTACGGCCGAAGGGAAACACCATATATTTT.

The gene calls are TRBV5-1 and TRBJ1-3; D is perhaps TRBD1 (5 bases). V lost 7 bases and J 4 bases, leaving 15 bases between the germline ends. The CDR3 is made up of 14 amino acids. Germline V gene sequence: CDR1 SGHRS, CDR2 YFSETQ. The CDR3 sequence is CASETDGSGNTIYF. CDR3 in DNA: TGCGCCAGCGAGACAGACGGCTCAGGAAACACCATATATTTT.

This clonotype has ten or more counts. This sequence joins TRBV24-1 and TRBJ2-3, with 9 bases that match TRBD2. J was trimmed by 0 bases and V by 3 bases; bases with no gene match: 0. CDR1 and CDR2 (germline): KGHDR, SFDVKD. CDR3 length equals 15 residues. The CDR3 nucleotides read TGTGCCACCAGTGATACTAGCGGGAGCACAGATACGCAGTATTTT. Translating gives CATSDTSGSTDTQYF.

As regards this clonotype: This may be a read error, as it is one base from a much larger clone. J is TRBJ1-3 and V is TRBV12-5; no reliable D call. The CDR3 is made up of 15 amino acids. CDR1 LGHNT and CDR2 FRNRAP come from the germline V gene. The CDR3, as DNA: TGTGCCTGCAGCCGAGGACTTAGCTCTGGAAACACCATATATTTT. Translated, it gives CACSRGLSSGNTIYF.

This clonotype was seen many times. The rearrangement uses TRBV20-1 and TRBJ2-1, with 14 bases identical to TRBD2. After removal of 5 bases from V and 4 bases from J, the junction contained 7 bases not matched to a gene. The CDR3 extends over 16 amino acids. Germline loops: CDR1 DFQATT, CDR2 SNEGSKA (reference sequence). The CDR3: CSAPRLAGGRYNEQFF. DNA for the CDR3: TGCAGTGCTCCAAGACTAGCGGGAGGGAGGTACAATGAGCAGTTCTTC.

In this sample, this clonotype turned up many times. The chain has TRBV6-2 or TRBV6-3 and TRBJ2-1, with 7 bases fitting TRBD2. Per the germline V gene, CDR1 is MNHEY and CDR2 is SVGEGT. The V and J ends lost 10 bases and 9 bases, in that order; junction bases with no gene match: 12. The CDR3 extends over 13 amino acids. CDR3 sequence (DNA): TGTGCCACCCCCAGGACTAGTTTTGGTGAGCAGTTCTTC. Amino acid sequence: CATPRTSFGEQFF.

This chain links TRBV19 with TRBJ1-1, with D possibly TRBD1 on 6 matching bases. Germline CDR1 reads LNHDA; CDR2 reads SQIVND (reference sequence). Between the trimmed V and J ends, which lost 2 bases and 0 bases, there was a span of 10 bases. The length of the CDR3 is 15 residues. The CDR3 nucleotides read TGTGCCAGTAGTATATTTACAGGGATGAACACTGAAGCTTTCTTT. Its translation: CASSIFTGMNTEAFF.

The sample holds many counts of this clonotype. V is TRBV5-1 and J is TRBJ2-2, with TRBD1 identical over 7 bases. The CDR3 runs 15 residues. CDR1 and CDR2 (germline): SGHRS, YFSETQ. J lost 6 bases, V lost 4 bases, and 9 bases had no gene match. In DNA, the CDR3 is TGCGCCAGCAGCCAACACTCGGGACAGTCCGGGGAGCTGTTTTTT. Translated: CASSQHSGQSGELFF.

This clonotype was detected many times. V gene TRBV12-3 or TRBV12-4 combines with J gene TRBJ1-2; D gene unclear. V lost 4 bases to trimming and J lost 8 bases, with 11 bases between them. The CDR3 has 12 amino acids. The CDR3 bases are TGTGCCAGCAGTTATATAACGGGGGGCTACACCTTC. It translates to CASSYITGGYTF.

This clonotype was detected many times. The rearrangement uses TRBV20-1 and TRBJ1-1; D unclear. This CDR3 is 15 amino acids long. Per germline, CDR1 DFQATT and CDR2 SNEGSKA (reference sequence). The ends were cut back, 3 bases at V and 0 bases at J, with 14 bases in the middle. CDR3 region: CSASHEVRVNTEAFF. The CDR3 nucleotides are TGCAGTGCTAGCCACGAAGTGAGGGTGAACACTGAAGCTTTCTTT.

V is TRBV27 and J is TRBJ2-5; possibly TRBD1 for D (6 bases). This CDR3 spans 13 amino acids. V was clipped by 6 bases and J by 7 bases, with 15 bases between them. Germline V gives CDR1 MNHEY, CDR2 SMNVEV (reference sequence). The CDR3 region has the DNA TGTGCCAGCAGAAAACAGGGAGCCTGGACCCAGTACTTC. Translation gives CASRKQGAWTQYF.

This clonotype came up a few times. In DNA form, the CDR3 reads TGTGCCTGGATTACCCCTTACGAGCAGTACTTC. It translates to CAWITPYEQYF. This rearrangement joins TRBV30 to TRBJ2-7, with D unclear. Germline CDR1 GTSNPN, CDR2 SVGIG (reference sequence). CDR3 length: 11 residues. Trimming removed 4 bases at V and 4 bases at J, with 8 bases between.

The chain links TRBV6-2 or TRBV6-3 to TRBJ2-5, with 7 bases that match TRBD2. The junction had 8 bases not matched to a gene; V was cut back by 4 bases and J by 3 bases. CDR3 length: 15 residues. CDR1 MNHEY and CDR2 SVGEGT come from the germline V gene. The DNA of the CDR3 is TGTGCCAGCAGTTCCTCTGCTAGCGGAAAAGAGACCCAGTACTTC. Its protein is CASSSSASGKETQYF.

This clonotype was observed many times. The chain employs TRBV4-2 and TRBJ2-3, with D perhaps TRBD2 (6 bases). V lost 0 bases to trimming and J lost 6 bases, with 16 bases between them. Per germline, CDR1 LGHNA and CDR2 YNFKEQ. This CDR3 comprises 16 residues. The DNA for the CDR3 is TGTGCCAGCAGCCAAGATCACGGGAGAGGCAGGGATACGCAGTATTTT. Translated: CASSQDHGRGRDTQYF.

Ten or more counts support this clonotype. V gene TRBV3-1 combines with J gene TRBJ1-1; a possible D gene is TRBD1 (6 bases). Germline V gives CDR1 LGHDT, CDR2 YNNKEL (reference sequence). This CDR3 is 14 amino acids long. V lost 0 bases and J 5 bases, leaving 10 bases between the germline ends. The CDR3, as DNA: TGTGCCAGCAGCCAAGATTTCAGGGGAACTGAAGCTTTCTTT. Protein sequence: CASSQDFRGTEAFF. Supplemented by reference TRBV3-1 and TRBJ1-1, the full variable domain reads DTAVSQTPKYLVTQMGNDKSIKCEQNLGHDTMYWYKQDSKKFLKIMFSYNNKELIINETVPNRFSPKSPDKAHLNLHINSLELGDSAVYFCASSQDFRGTEAFFGQGTRLTVV.

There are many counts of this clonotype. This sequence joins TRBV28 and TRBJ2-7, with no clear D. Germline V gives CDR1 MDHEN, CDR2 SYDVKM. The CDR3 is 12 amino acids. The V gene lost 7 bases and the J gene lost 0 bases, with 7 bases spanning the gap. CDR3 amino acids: CASTLPSYEQYF. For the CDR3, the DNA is TGTGCCAGCACCCTCCCCTCCTACGAGCAGTACTTC.

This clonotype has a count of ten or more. CDR3 bases: TGCAGTGCCGTCAGGGGGGCCAACGTCCTGACTTTC. It codes for CSAVRGANVLTF. The V gene is TRBV20-1, the J gene TRBJ2-6, with D unresolved. The ends were cut back, 6 bases at V and 4 bases at J, with 7 bases in the middle. The germline V gene encodes CDR1 DFQATT and CDR2 SNEGSKA (reference sequence). The length of the CDR3 is 12 residues.

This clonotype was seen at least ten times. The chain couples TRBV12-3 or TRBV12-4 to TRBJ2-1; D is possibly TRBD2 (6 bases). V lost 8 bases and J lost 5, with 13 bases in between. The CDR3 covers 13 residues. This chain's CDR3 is CASGTRFNNEQFF. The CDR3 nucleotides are TGTGCCAGCGGGACTCGGTTTAACAATGAGCAGTTCTTC.

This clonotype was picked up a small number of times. For the CDR3, the DNA is TGCGCCAGCAGCCTCCAGGGGGCACGTAGAGTTGAGCAGTTCTTC. Amino acids: CASSLQGARRVEQFF. This rearrangement joins TRBV5-1 to TRBJ2-1; 8 bases line up with TRBD1. Trimming removed 4 bases from V and 9 bases from J; junction bases left unmatched: 12. The CDR3 has 15 residues. CDR1 and CDR2 from the germline V gene are SGHRS and YFSETQ.

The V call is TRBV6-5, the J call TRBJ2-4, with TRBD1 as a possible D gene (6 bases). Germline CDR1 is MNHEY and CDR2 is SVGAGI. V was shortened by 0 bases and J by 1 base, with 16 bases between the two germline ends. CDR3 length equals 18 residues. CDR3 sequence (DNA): TGTGCCAGCAGTTACTCCTTACAGGGTGTGGGCGCCAAAAACATTCAGTACTTC. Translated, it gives CASSYSLQGVGAKNIQYF.

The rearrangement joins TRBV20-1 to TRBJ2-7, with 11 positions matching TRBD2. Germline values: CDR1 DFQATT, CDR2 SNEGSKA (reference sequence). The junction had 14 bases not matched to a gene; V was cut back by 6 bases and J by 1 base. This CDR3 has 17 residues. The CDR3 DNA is TGCAGTGCGCGGGGGCTAGCGGGGGGCGAATTTTCCTACGAGCAGTACTTC. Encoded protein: CSARGLAGGEFSYEQYF.

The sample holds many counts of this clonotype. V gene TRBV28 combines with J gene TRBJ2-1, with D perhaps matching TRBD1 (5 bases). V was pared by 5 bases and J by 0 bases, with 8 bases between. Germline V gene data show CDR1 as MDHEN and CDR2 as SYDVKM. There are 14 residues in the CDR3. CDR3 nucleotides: TGTGCCAGCAGTCACGACAGCTCCTACAATGAGCAGTTCTTC. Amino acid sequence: CASSHDSSYNEQFF.

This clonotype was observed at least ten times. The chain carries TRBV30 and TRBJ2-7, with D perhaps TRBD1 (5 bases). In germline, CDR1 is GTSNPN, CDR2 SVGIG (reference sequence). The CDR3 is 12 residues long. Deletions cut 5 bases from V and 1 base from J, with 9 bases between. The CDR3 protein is CAWSDSSYEQYF. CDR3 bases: TGTGCCTGGTCCGACAGTTCCTACGAGCAGTACTTC.